The 32 T cell receptor beta chains in this list originate from one sample, sequenced in a study of cytomegalovirus exposure and HLA in healthy donors. With 60 Vbeta and 13 Jbeta primers, the PCR was carried out. Data came from immunoSEQ multiplex PCR; TCRdb stores just in-frame clones and leaves some out. The repertoire holds 120,000 to 150,000 clones, roughly 77% seen once, with 1.6% in the top ten. Sequenced input: PBMCs. The receptors stem from a woman aged 25 to 39 in good health and CMV-seronegative.

The gene calls are TRBV6-1 and TRBJ1-1; D uncertain. The V gene lost 4 bases and the J gene lost 5 bases, with 11 bases spanning the gap. Germline V gene lookup returns CDR1 MNHNS and CDR2 SASEGT. The CDR3 covers 13 residues. The chain's CDR3 is CASSVAPGTEAFF. The CDR3 DNA reads as TGTGCCAGCAGTGTGGCCCCGGGTACTGAAGCTTTCTTT.

This chain links TRBV5-6 with TRBJ2-5, with D unclear. Trimming shortened V by 0 bases and J by 3 bases, and 6 bases separated the two germline ends. This CDR3 region has 13 residues. The V gene's germline CDR1 is SGHDT and CDR2 YYEEEE. CDR3 DNA: TGTGCCAGCAGCTTGGCCGTAAAAGAGACCCAGTACTTC. Translating it yields CASSLAVKETQYF.

Written as DNA, the CDR3 is TGTGCCAGTAGTATCGCCCTCTCCGCGGGGGGCCGGTCCCGGAGGAGTGAGCAGTTCTTC. This gives the protein CASSIALSAGGRSRRSEQFF. V is TRBV19 and J is TRBJ2-1; 8 nucleotides line up with TRBD2. Looked up from germline, CDR1 is LNHDA and CDR2 is SQIVND (reference sequence). This CDR3 contains 20 residues. V trimming: 3 bases; J trimming: 9 bases; junction bases outside the gene matches: 25. The whole variable domain, filled in from reference TRBV19 and TRBJ2-1, reads DGGITQSPKYLFRKEGQNVTLSCEQNLNHDAMYWYRQDPGQGLRLIYYSQIVNDFQKGDIAEGYSVSREKKESFPLTVTSAQKNPTAFYLCASSIALSAGGRSRRSEQFFGPGTRLTVL.

The chain carries TRBV7-3 and TRBJ1-1; D not resolved. This CDR3 spans 16 amino acids. CDR1 and CDR2 (germline): SGHTA, FQGTGA. Trimming took off 0 bases at V and 5 bases at J, with 16 bases between the two ends. CDR3 amino acids: CASSLTVACGRTEAFF. For the CDR3, the DNA is TGTGCCAGCAGCTTAACCGTAGCGTGTGGTAGAACTGAAGCTTTCTTT.

This chain links TRBV5-6 with TRBJ2-7, with 7 bases matching TRBD1. This CDR3 contains 12 residues. V was clipped by 0 bases and J by 6 bases; unmatched bases: 0. Per germline, CDR1 SGHDT and CDR2 YYEEEE. CDR3 coding DNA: TGTGCCAGCAGCTTGGCAGGGGGCGAGCAGTACTTC. Amino acids: CASSLAGGEQYF. Based on the CDR3 plus reference TRBV5-6 and TRBJ2-7, the full variable domain is DAGVTQSPTHLIKTRGQQVTLRCSPKSGHDTVSWYQQALGQGPQFIFQYYEEEERQRGNFPDRFSGHQFPNYSSELNVNALLLGDSALYLCASSLAGGEQYFGPGTRLTVT.

The V call is TRBV19, the J call TRBJ2-2; D is possibly TRBD2 (5 bases). V was shortened by 11 bases and J by 4 bases, with 8 bases between the two germline ends. The length of the CDR3 is 11 residues. CDR1 is LNHDA and CDR2 is SQIVND in the germline V gene (reference sequence). The CDR3 loop reads CAAGLTGELFF. CDR3 DNA: TGTGCCGCCGGACTCACCGGGGAGCTGTTTTTT.

This chain uses TRBV7-2 with TRBJ2-1; 7 bases agree with TRBD1. The CDR3 consists of 13 residues. CDR1 SGHTA and CDR2 FQGNSA come from the germline V gene. V shed 6 bases, J shed 6 bases, and the junction held 5 bases outside the gene matches. In DNA form, the CDR3 reads TGTGCCAGCAGACTCAGACAGGGCAATGAGCAGTTCTTC. It translates to CASRLRQGNEQFF.

The chain employs TRBV6-5 and TRBJ1-2; D not certain. Germline-derived CDR1 and CDR2 are MNHEY and SVGAGI. The length of the CDR3 is 14 residues. Trimming pared 6 bases from V and 5 bases from J, leaving 16 bases between. This CDR3 reads CASSPRGTHYGYTF. The CDR3 nucleotides read TGTGCCAGCAGCCCCCGGGGAACACATTATGGCTACACCTTC.

There are a few counts of this clone. The chain is built from TRBV18 and TRBJ2-3; 9 nucleotides align to TRBD2. The CDR3 runs to 16 residues. The germline gives CDR1 KGHSH, CDR2 LQKENI. Trimming took 5 bases from V and 2 from J; bases not matched to a gene: 8. As DNA, the CDR3 is TGTGCCAGCTCATCTCCGACTAGCGGCCCCACAGATACGCAGTATTTT. Encoded protein: CASSSPTSGPTDTQYF.

There are a few counts of this clone. The V call is TRBV27, the J call TRBJ1-6, with D uncertain. The CDR3 spans 13 residues. The ends were cut back, 6 bases at V and 9 bases at J, with 12 bases in the middle. Germline values: CDR1 MNHEY, CDR2 SMNVEV (reference sequence). The CDR3 loop is CASSLTPGSPLHF. CDR3 nucleotides: TGTGCCAGCAGCCTTACCCCGGGTTCACCCCTCCACTTT.

Here the CDR3 DNA reads TGTGCCAGCAGCCCTCCGGGGAGCTCCTACAATGAGCAGTTCTTC. This gives the protein CASSPPGSSYNEQFF. V is TRBV7-3 and J is TRBJ2-1, with D possibly being TRBD2 (5 bases). V lost 5 bases, J lost 0 bases, and 11 bases lay in between. CDR3 length: 15 residues. The germline V gene has CDR1 SGHTA and CDR2 FQGTGA.

This clone came up a few times. The V call is TRBV18, the J call TRBJ2-1; 13 bases are a match to TRBD2. In germline, CDR1 is KGHSH, CDR2 LQKENI. CDR3 length equals 15 residues. V shed 4 bases and J 8 bases; nucleotides not matched to a gene: 5. The CDR3 loop reads CASSLGLAGVDEQFF. The CDR3 DNA sequence: TGTGCCAGCTCACTAGGACTAGCGGGAGTCGATGAGCAGTTCTTC. Based on the CDR3 plus reference TRBV18 and TRBJ2-1, the full variable domain is NAGVMQNPRHLVRRRGQEARLRCSPMKGHSHVYWYRQLPEEGLKFMVYLQKENIIDESGMPKERFSAEFPKEGPSILRIQQVVRGDSAAYFCASSLGLAGVDEQFFGPGTRLTVL.

The V and J genes are TRBV2 and TRBJ1-2; 10 positions match TRBD1. This CDR3 region has 16 residues. Germline V gene lookup returns CDR1 SNHLY and CDR2 FYNNEI. Germline trimming cut 6 bases from V and 8 bases from J; bases unmatched to any gene: 15. This CDR3 is CASRLPLWDRGEGYTF. The CDR3, as DNA: TGTGCCAGCAGACTACCGTTGTGGGACAGGGGAGAGGGCTACACCTTC.

The chain carries TRBV11-1 and TRBJ1-6; D is unresolved. The CDR3 is 14 amino acids. Trimming cost V 5 bases and J 10 bases, with 15 bases left between them. Germline values: CDR1 SGHAT, CDR2 FQDESV (reference sequence). The CDR3 DNA sequence: TGTGCCAGCAGCCTTAGACGGGAATACTCACCCCTCCACTTT. Translated: CASSLRREYSPLHF.

V and J are TRBV28 and TRBJ1-2; perhaps TRBD1 as D (6 bases). The CDR3 extends over 13 amino acids. Germline assignment: CDR1 MDHEN and CDR2 SYDVKM. Trimming pared 2 bases from V and 8 bases from J, leaving 12 bases between. The CDR3 nucleotides read TGTGCCAGCAGTTTACCCGACAGGCGGGGCTACACCTTC. This codes for CASSLPDRRGYTF.

This clone occurred a few times. This chain connects TRBV4-1 to TRBJ2-7; 8 nucleotides agree with TRBD2. CDR3 length: 14 residues. Per the germline V gene, CDR1 is MGHRA and CDR2 is YSYEKL. V lost 1 base to trimming and J lost 2 bases; unmatched junction nucleotides: 1. Here the CDR3 DNA reads TGCGCCAGCAGCCAAGCGGGAGGGACCTACGAGCAGTACTTC. Translation: CASSQAGGTYEQYF.

The chain has TRBV7-2 and TRBJ2-1; 10 nucleotides align to TRBD2. The CDR3 runs 18 residues. Germline CDR1 SGHTA, CDR2 FQGNSA. Trimming cost V 1 base and J 1 base; bases outside gene matches: 7. CDR3 in DNA: TGTGCCAGCAGCTTAGAAACTCGAGCGGGGGGGTCCTACAATGAGCAGTTCTTC. Its translation: CASSLETRAGGSYNEQFF.

V and J are TRBV10-3 and TRBJ2-5; 9 positions agree with TRBD1. The CDR3 totals 14 residues. Germline CDR1 is ENHRY and CDR2 is SYGVKD. The V and J ends lost 3 bases and 4 bases, in that order; junction bases with no gene match: 3. CDR3 sequence: CAISDNRGPETQYF. The CDR3 coding sequence is TGTGCCATCAGTGACAACAGGGGGCCAGAGACCCAGTACTTC.

V is TRBV11-2 and J is TRBJ2-7, with D possibly matching TRBD1 (5 bases). V was trimmed by 4 bases and J by 2 bases, leaving 12 bases between them. Germline V gene sequence: CDR1 SGHAT, CDR2 FQNNGV. The CDR3 is made up of 14 amino acids. The CDR3 region has the DNA TGTGCCAGCAGCTCCGGCAGGGCGACCTACGAGCAGTACGTC. It codes for CASSSGRATYEQYV.

This clone was seen a handful of times. The genes are TRBV30 and TRBJ1-4, with no clear D. The CDR3 has 10 amino acids. CDR1 and CDR2 from the germline V gene are GTSNPN and SVGIG (reference sequence). V was pared by 6 bases and J by 5 bases, with 4 bases between. CDR3 region: CACQNEKLFF. Here the CDR3 DNA reads TGTGCCTGCCAAAATGAAAAACTGTTTTTT.

This clone was picked up a small number of times. This sequence joins TRBV5-8 and TRBJ2-7; 9 positions agree with TRBD1. CDR1 and CDR2 (germline): SGHTS, YDEGEE. This CDR3 is built from 13 residues. V lost 3 bases and J lost 6; bases outside the gene matches: 4. The CDR3 coding sequence is TGTGCCAGCAGCTGGGGGACAGGGCGCGAGCAGTACGTC. Amino acids: CASSWGTGREQYV.

This sequence joins TRBV7-3 and TRBJ2-7; 7 bases are shared with TRBD2. The germline V gene encodes CDR1 SGHTA and CDR2 FQGTGA. The CDR3 length is 15 residues. The V and J ends lost 2 bases and 2 bases, in that order; junction bases with no gene match: 6. The CDR3 bases are TGTGCCAGCAGCTTATCGGGGGGATACCCCTACGAGCAGTACTTC. This encodes CASSLSGGYPYEQYF. Looking up the rest from reference TRBV7-3 and TRBJ2-7 gives the full variable domain: GAGVSQTPSNKVTEKGKYVELRCDPISGHTALYWYRQSLGQGPEFLIYFQGTGAADDSGLPNDRFFAVRPEGSVSTLKIQRTERGDSAVYLCASSLSGGYPYEQYFGPGTRLTVT.

V gene TRBV19 combines with J gene TRBJ2-7, with 7 bases aligning to TRBD2. CDR3 length: 15 amino acids. With V trimmed by 4 bases and J by 1 base, 7 bases remained unmatched. From germline, CDR1 is LNHDA and CDR2 SQIVND (reference sequence). CDR3 in amino acids: CASSTPGGTSYEQYF. Here the CDR3 DNA reads TGTGCCAGTAGTACACCGGGGGGAACGTCCTACGAGCAGTACTTC.

V gene TRBV18 combines with J gene TRBJ2-7; D might be TRBD2 (5 bases). Germline assignment: CDR1 KGHSH and CDR2 LQKENI. V lost 2 bases and J 3 bases, leaving 14 bases between the germline ends. The CDR3 spans 15 residues. This chain's CDR3 is CASSPILASIYEQYF. The CDR3 DNA sequence: TGTGCCAGCTCACCAATTCTAGCATCAATCTACGAGCAGTACTTC.

The rearrangement uses TRBV5-3 and TRBJ1-1, with 10 positions matching TRBD1. Being an ORF, TRBV5-3 has a function that is uncertain. V dropped 4 bases and J dropped 1; count of bases not matched to a gene: 13. The CDR3 contains 18 residues. The CDR3 here is CARSRQTGTGVQNTEAFF. The CDR3 DNA sequence: TGTGCCAGAAGCCGACAGACCGGGACAGGGGTTCAGAACACTGAAGCTTTCTTT.

The V gene is TRBV18, the J gene TRBJ2-7; 12 positions match TRBD2. In germline, CDR1 is KGHSH, CDR2 LQKENI. Trimming cost V 1 base and J 3 bases; bases outside gene matches: 1. This CDR3 has 15 residues. The CDR3 DNA follows: TGTGCCAGCTCACCACGGACTAGCGGGGTCTACGAGCAGTACTTC. This translates into CASSPRTSGVYEQYF.

This chain connects TRBV5-1 to TRBJ2-5, with D maybe TRBD1 (5 bases). V gave up 3 bases and J gave up 1 base, with 10 bases separating them. The CDR3 totals 14 residues. Per the germline V gene, CDR1 is SGHRS and CDR2 is YFSETQ. CDR3 loop: CASSSTVTQETQYF. For the CDR3, the DNA is TGCGCCAGCAGCTCGACAGTTACCCAAGAGACCCAGTACTTC.

CDR3 sequence: CASSERYRDEKLFF. The CDR3 DNA sequence: TGTGCCAGCAGTGAGAGGTACAGGGACGAAAAACTGTTTTTT. The chain has TRBV2 and TRBJ1-4; a possible D gene is TRBD1 (6 bases). Germline V gene data show CDR1 as SNHLY and CDR2 as FYNNEI. The ends were cut back, 3 bases at V and 8 bases at J, with 13 bases in the middle. The CDR3 covers 14 residues.

V and J are TRBV14 and TRBJ2-5; TRBD1 agrees at 8 bases. The V gene end was trimmed by 1 base and the J gene end by 7 bases; junction bases not matched to a gene: 8. Germline CDR1 reads SGHDN; CDR2 reads FVKESK. The CDR3 has 15 residues. CDR3 sequence (DNA): TGTGCCAGCAGCCAAGGGATGACAGGGGACGGGACCCAGTACTTC. It codes for CASSQGMTGDGTQYF. The whole variable domain, remainder taken from reference TRBV14 and TRBJ2-5, is EAGVTQFPSHSVIEKGQTVTLRCDPISGHDNLYWYRRVMGKEIKFLLHFVKESKQDESGMPNNRFLAERTGGTYSTLKVQPAELEDSGVYFCASSQGMTGDGTQYFGPGTRLLVL.

This clone occurred once. This chain uses TRBV7-2 with TRBJ1-1, with D possibly matching TRBD1 (6 bases). Trimming left V 6 bases short and J 2 bases short, with 13 bases between. The CDR3 sequence is 14 residues long. CDR1 SGHTA and CDR2 FQGNSA come from the germline V gene. The CDR3 sequence is CASRLGGSNTEAFF. CDR3 sequence (DNA): TGTGCCAGCAGGCTAGGGGGTTCCAACACTGAAGCTTTCTTT.

This clone was detected only a few times. This chain joins TRBV7-3 and TRBJ2-2, with D tentatively TRBD2 (5 bases). V dropped 5 bases and J dropped 6 bases, with 19 bases sitting between them. This CDR3 contains 16 residues. Germline lookup yields CDR1 SGHTA and CDR2 FQGTGA. CDR3 in amino acids: CASSQTAERVPGELFF. CDR3 DNA sequence: TGTGCCAGCAGCCAAACCGCCGAGAGGGTTCCCGGGGAGCTGTTTTTT.

The V and J genes are TRBV5-1 and TRBJ2-1, with 9 bases lining up with TRBD2. Germline-derived CDR1 and CDR2 are SGHRS and YFSETQ. Trimming removed 5 bases from V and 9 bases from J; junction bases left unmatched: 15. The CDR3 contains 16 residues. The CDR3 spells CASSLAGARYGSEQFF. The CDR3 bases are TGCGCCAGCAGTTTAGCGGGAGCACGGTATGGGAGTGAGCAGTTCTTC.